A single sample is the source of the 6 T cell receptor beta chains below, sequenced in a study of cytomegalovirus exposure and HLA in healthy donors. Clones were sequenced by immunoSEQ multiplex PCR, and TCRdb holds only the in-frame ones, with some missing. The data contain about 240,000 clones, 75% to 90% of them singletons. The sequencing input was PBMCs. These receptors originate from a woman aged 25 to 39 in good health and CMV-seropositive.

The gene calls are TRBV11-2 and TRBJ1-4; D possibly corresponds to TRBD1 (5 bases). V was pared by 3 bases and J by 10 bases, with 15 bases between. The V gene's germline CDR1 is SGHAT and CDR2 FQNNGV. The CDR3 is 14 residues long. CDR3 amino acids: CASSFLRSTGKLFF. CDR3 nucleotides: TGTGCCAGCAGCTTTCTGCGCAGCACAGGAAAACTGTTTTTT.

The chain couples TRBV9 to TRBJ2-3; 11 bases map to TRBD2. J was trimmed by 3 bases and V by 3 bases; bases with no gene match: 6. This CDR3 contains 16 residues. Germline V gene lookup returns CDR1 SGDLS and CDR2 YYNGEE. In nucleotides, the CDR3 is TGTGCCAGCAGCGAAACGGGACTAGCGGCAACAGATACGCAGTATTTT. Its protein is CASSETGLAATDTQYF.

CDR3 amino acids: CASGDYLALVQYF. In DNA, the CDR3 is TGTGCCAGCGGGGACTACCTAGCTCTGGTGCAGTACTTC. V is TRBV6-1 and J is TRBJ2-7, with TRBD2 matching over 7 bases. Germline CDR1 is MNHNS and CDR2 is SASEGT. The CDR3 has 13 residues. V lost 8 bases, J lost 9 bases, and 13 bases stayed unmatched.

The rearrangement joins TRBV6-6 to TRBJ2-3, with D perhaps matching TRBD2 (6 bases). Germline CDR1 and CDR2: MNHNY and SVGAGI (reference sequence). V was shortened by 5 bases and J by 5 bases, with 14 bases between the two germline ends. This CDR3 comprises 14 residues. CDR3 sequence (DNA): TGTGCCAGCAGTCCAATAGGGCGGGGAGATACGCAGTATTTT. Translating gives CASSPIGRGDTQYF.

This chain uses TRBV27 with TRBJ2-7, with a possible D match to TRBD1 (6 bases). V lost 5 bases, J lost 5 bases, and 19 bases lay in between. CDR1 and CDR2 (germline): MNHEY, SMNVEV (reference sequence). The CDR3 covers 15 residues. The CDR3 coding sequence is TGTGCCAGCAGTACCCGACAGGTGAGAACCAACGAGCAGTACTTC. Its translation is CASSTRQVRTNEQYF.

The chain combines TRBV7-2 with TRBJ2-3; D unclear. Germline-derived CDR1 and CDR2 are SGHTA and FQGNSA. The CDR3 consists of 15 residues. Trimming removed 3 bases from V and 3 bases from J, with 13 bases in between. CDR3 protein: CASSFDYHTTDTQYF. The CDR3 nucleotides read TGTGCCAGCAGCTTCGATTACCATACTACAGATACGCAGTATTTT.